Listed below are T cell receptor beta chains from one sample, sequenced in a study of T cell changes during pregnancy in multiple sclerosis. Clones were sequenced by immunoSEQ multiplex PCR, and TCRdb holds only the in-frame ones, with some missing. The sample holds around 100,000 clones; approximately 90% are singletons and the top ten take around 3.5%. Specimen: peripheral blood, collected after pregnancy. These receptor sequences come from a female donor with multiple sclerosis, enrolled in a pregnancy study. CDR3s include the opening cysteine and the closing phenylalanine or tryptophan. A D gene is named only where the DNA matches it firmly. Some rows mark clone size as missing; the rest say once, few, many or name a class of expanded clone.

clone_size: NA
j_call: TRBJ2-7
d_call: NA
v_call: TRBV6-1
cdr3_nt: TGTGCCAGCAGTCAGGACAGTAGACCTACCTACGAGCAGTACTTC
cdr3_aa: CASSQDSRPTYEQYF

clone_size: NA
j_call: TRBJ2-5
d_call: NA
v_call: TRBV6-5
cdr3_nt: TGTGCCAGCAGTTACCCTGGGACGGAGGGGGAGACCCAGTACTTC
cdr3_aa: CASSYPGTEGETQYF

clone_size: NA
j_call: TRBJ1-2
d_call: NA
v_call: TRBV19
cdr3_nt: TGTGCCAGTAGTATCGATCGGGAGGGAATACTTAACTATGGCTACACCTTC
cdr3_aa: CASSIDREGILNYGYTF

clone_size: NA
j_call: TRBJ2-1
d_call: TRBD2
v_call: TRBV30
cdr3_nt: TGTGCCTCCTCTAGCGGGGGGGCTGGTGAGCAGTTCTTC
cdr3_aa: CASSSGGAGEQFF

clone_size: once
j_call: TRBJ1-1
d_call: NA
v_call: TRBV4-1
cdr3_nt: TGCGCCAGCAGCCGCATTGGATTCGGGGTTGTCACTGAAGCTTTCTTT
cdr3_aa: CASSRIGFGVVTEAFF

clone_size: NA
j_call: TRBJ2-2
d_call: NA
v_call: TRBV10-3
cdr3_nt: TGTGCCATCGGCCTTACCCCCGGGGAGCTGTTTTTT
cdr3_aa: CAIGLTPGELFF

clone_size: NA
j_call: TRBJ1-4
d_call: NA
v_call: TRBV27
cdr3_nt: TGTGCCAGCAGTTTGTCGGCAGCGACTAATGAAAAACTGTTTTTT
cdr3_aa: CASSLSAATNEKLFF

clone_size: NA
j_call: TRBJ1-1
d_call: NA
v_call: TRBV13
cdr3_nt: TGTGCCAGCAGCTTACCTACAGCGGGGAGGGACACTGAAGCTTTCTTT
cdr3_aa: CASSLPTAGRDTEAFF

clone_size: once
j_call: TRBJ2-1
d_call: NA
v_call: TRBV7-6
cdr3_nt: TGTGCCAGCAGCTTAGCCTCGACTAGCTCCTACAATGAGCAGTTCTTC
cdr3_aa: CASSLASTSSYNEQFF

clone_size: once
j_call: TRBJ2-1
d_call: NA
v_call: TRBV4-1
cdr3_nt: TGCGCCAGCAGCCAAGGGAGACAGTCCCGTCTTAACAATGAGCAGTTCTTC
cdr3_aa: CASSQGRQSRLNNEQFF

clone_size: NA
j_call: TRBJ1-2
d_call: NA
v_call: TRBV4-1
cdr3_nt: TGCGCCAGCAGCCAAGGGGTAGGCAGGGGCACAACTGGCTACACCTTC
cdr3_aa: CASSQGVGRGTTGYTF

clone_size: NA
j_call: TRBJ2-5
d_call: TRBD1
v_call: TRBV9
cdr3_nt: TGTGCCAGCAGCGTAGGGGAGGACAGGGGAAAAGTGTTTGAGACCCAGTACTTC
cdr3_aa: CASSVGEDRGKVFETQYF

clone_size: NA
j_call: TRBJ2-7
d_call: NA
v_call: TRBV11-2
cdr3_nt: TGTGCCAGCAGCTTAGGTAGCCCGTCCTACGAGCAGTACTTC
cdr3_aa: CASSLGSPSYEQYF

clone_size: NA
j_call: TRBJ2-7
d_call: TRBD2
v_call: TRBV19
cdr3_nt: TGTGCCAGTAGAAGGACTAGCGGGGGCTCCTACGAGCAGTACTTC
cdr3_aa: CASRRTSGGSYEQYF

clone_size: NA
j_call: TRBJ1-4
d_call: NA
v_call: TRBV4-1
cdr3_nt: TGCGCCAGCAGCCAAGAGGGAGGGGACGAAAAACTGTTTTTT
cdr3_aa: CASSQEGGDEKLFF